This T cell receptor (beta chain) stems from a study of T cell changes during pregnancy in multiple sclerosis (dated by TCRdb to the late 2010s). Regarding the complete study: The study looked at changes in the T cell repertoire across pregnancy in women with multiple sclerosis.

Its CDR3 holds 15 amino acids, cysteine through phenylalanine. This entry keeps only the CDR3 DNA: 45 bases, framed from base 1. According to the germline V gene, CDR1 reads SGHRS and CDR2 reads YFSETQ. V and J lose 0 bases and 0 bases, and a span of 8 bases separates them. The method behind the library was the immunoSEQ multiplex PCR assay. TCRdb took over this immuneACCESS table, retaining in-frame rearrangements with V and J assigned. Such tables are incomplete; in checked studies, under half of the missing clones stem from an unresolved V gene, and the remainder is unexplained. In this sample the table shows about 60,000 clones, approximately 93% of which occur a single time. The ten most abundant clones make up 3.2% of the sample. In the case of this clone: Its cognate antigen has yet to be identified. Within one base of it there is no much larger clone, and no base qualities were kept.

The source of this sequence is a female donor with multiple sclerosis, enrolled in a pregnancy study. The sequences come from CD8+ T cells from peripheral blood mononuclear cells, collected in the second trimester of pregnancy. The sequence is built from TRBV5-1 and TRBJ2-3, with TRBD1 as a weak D call on 6 bases. The CDR3 loop reads CASSLDRVSTDTQYF. The nucleotide sequence is TGCGCCAGCAGCTTGGACAGGGTTAGCACAGATACGCAGTATTTT.